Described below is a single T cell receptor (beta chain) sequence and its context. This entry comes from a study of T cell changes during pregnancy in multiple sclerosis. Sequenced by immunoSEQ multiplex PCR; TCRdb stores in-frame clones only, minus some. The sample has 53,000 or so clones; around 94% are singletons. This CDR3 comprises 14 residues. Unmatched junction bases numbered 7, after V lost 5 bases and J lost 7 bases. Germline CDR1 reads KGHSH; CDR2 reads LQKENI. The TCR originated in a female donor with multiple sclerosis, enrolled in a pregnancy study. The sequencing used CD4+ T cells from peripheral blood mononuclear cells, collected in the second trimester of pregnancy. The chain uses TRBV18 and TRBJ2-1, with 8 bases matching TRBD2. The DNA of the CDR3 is TGTGCCAGCTCATCGGGACTAGATAGGAATGAGCAGTTCTTC. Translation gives CASSSGLDRNEQFF.